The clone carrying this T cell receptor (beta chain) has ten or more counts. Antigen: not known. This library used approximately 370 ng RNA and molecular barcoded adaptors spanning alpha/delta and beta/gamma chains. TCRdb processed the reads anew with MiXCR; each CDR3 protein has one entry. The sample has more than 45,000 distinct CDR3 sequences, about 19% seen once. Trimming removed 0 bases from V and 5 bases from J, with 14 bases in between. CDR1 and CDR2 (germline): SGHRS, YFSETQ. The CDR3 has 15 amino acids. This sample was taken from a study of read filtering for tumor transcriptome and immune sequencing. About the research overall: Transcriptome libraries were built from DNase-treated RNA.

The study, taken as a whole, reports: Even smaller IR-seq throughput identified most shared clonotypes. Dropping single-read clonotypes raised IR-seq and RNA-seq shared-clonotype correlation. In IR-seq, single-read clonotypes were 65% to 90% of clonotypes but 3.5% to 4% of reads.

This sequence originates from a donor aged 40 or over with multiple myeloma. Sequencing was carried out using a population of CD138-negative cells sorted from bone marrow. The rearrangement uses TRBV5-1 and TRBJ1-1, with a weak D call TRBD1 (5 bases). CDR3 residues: CASSLVRAGRTEAFF. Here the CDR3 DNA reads TGCGCCAGCAGCTTGGTAAGGGCAGGGCGGACTGAAGCTTTCTTT.